A single sample gave rise to the 26 T cell receptor beta chains below, sequenced in a study of blood T cell repertoires in COVID-19. Here immunoSEQ multiplex PCR was the method, and the copy in TCRdb shows in-frame clones only, minus some. The sample has 240,000 or so clones; roughly 87% are singletons. Sequenced material: peripheral blood. These TCRs come from a woman aged 25 to 39 with acute or convalescent COVID-19.

The chain recombines TRBV11-1 with TRBJ1-1; no reliable D call. Looked up from germline, CDR1 is SGHAT and CDR2 is FQDESV (reference sequence). V was pared by 5 bases and J by 1 base, with 14 bases between. The CDR3 runs 15 residues. DNA for the CDR3: TGTGCCAGCAGCCCCTCCCCTCTAGGGAACACTGAAGCTTTCTTT. The encoded protein is CASSPSPLGNTEAFF.

This clone was counted a few times. The chain uses TRBV19 and TRBJ2-7; D gene ambiguous. CDR1 and CDR2 (germline): LNHDA, SQIVND (reference sequence). Trimming shortened V by 7 bases and J by 3 bases, and 10 bases separated the two germline ends. The CDR3 runs 12 residues. CDR3 in amino acids: CASIDSDYEQYF. The CDR3 nucleotides read TGTGCCAGTATTGACTCCGACTACGAGCAGTACTTC. Variable domain in full (rest from reference TRBV19 and TRBJ2-7): DGGITQSPKYLFRKEGQNVTLSCEQNLNHDAMYWYRQDPGQGLRLIYYSQIVNDFQKGDIAEGYSVSREKKESFPLTVTSAQKNPTAFYLCASIDSDYEQYFGPGTRLTVT.

The chain combines TRBV6-4 with TRBJ2-1; 7 nucleotides agree with TRBD2. The germline CDR1 and CDR2 sequences are MRHNA and SNTAGT. After removal of 6 bases from V and 0 bases from J, the junction contained 2 bases not matched to a gene. The CDR3 consists of 14 residues. CDR3 bases: TGTGCCAGCAGAAGCGGGGCCTCCTACAATGAGCAGTTCTTC. Protein product: CASRSGASYNEQFF.

This chain links TRBV13 with TRBJ2-1, with 11 bases fitting TRBD2. This CDR3 spans 17 amino acids. Unmatched junction bases numbered 11, after V lost 4 bases and J lost 6 bases. The V gene's germline CDR1 is PRHDT and CDR2 FYEKMQ (reference sequence). The CDR3: CASSSYVGTSGPNEQFF. CDR3 bases: TGTGCCAGCAGCTCTTATGTGGGGACTAGCGGCCCCAATGAGCAGTTCTTC.

The chain uses TRBV13 and TRBJ2-7; D gene unclear. Germline CDR1 is PRHDT and CDR2 is FYEKMQ (reference sequence). The length of the CDR3 is 14 residues. V lost 5 bases to trimming and J lost 2 bases, with 13 bases between them. The CDR3 nucleotides read TGTGCCAGCAGCCCTACCCCGGCGGCCTACGAGCAGTACTTC. Amino acids: CASSPTPAAYEQYF.

The chain carries TRBV11-2 and TRBJ2-2, with D perhaps TRBD2 (5 bases). CDR1 and CDR2 (germline): SGHAT, FQNNGV. CDR3 length equals 14 residues. V was trimmed by 4 bases and J by 4 bases, leaving 10 bases between them. The CDR3 is CASSSTRITGELFF. The CDR3 DNA follows: TGTGCCAGCAGCTCAACTAGAATCACCGGGGAGCTGTTTTTT.

A note on this clone: Mismatch with germline at one junction end may stem from a read error. J is TRBJ2-7 and V is TRBV5-6, with 16 bases identical to TRBD2. The CDR3 covers 14 residues. Germline V gene data show CDR1 as SGHDT and CDR2 as YYEEEE. In nucleotides, the CDR3 is TGTGCCAGCAGCCCCGGGACTAGCGGGAGGGTCCCGTCCTTC. Its protein is CASSPGTSGRVPSF.

V is TRBV2 and J is TRBJ1-5, with TRBD1 as a possible D gene (5 bases). The CDR3 extends over 18 amino acids. Germline loops: CDR1 SNHLY, CDR2 FYNNEI. The V end lost 6 bases, the J end lost 4 bases, and 25 bases lay between the germline ends. The CDR3 DNA reads as TGTGCCAGCAGGCACGGGACTCCAGGTTCCCAATGGAATCAGCCCCAGCATTTT. It yields the protein CASRHGTPGSQWNQPQHF.

The chain carries TRBV27 and TRBJ1-6, with TRBD1 identical over 10 bases. Germline assignment: CDR1 MNHEY and CDR2 SMNVEV (reference sequence). The CDR3 loop spans 14 amino acids. Unmatched junction bases numbered 2, after V lost 4 bases and J lost 8 bases. CDR3 region: CASSSTGGYSPLHF. The CDR3 DNA reads as TGTGCCAGCAGTTCGACAGGGGGCTATTCACCCCTCCACTTT.

The chain links TRBV7-8 to TRBJ2-3; TRBD2 might be the D (7 bases). Germline CDR1 reads SGHVS; CDR2 reads FQNEAQ. This CDR3 is 18 amino acids long. Trimming took off 2 bases at V and 3 bases at J, with 21 bases between the two ends. CDR3 nucleotide sequence: TGTGCCAGCAGCTTATCTAGTCGGGGGGCGTTCGAAACAGATACGCAGTATTTT. The encoded protein is CASSLSSRGAFETDTQYF.

The chain has TRBV5-1 and TRBJ2-7; possibly TRBD1 for D (6 bases). The germline CDR1 and CDR2 sequences are SGHRS and YFSETQ. The CDR3 is 15 residues long. The germline V and J ends were trimmed by 4 bases and 5 bases, with 19 bases remaining between them. The CDR3 coding sequence is TGCGCCAGCAGCGACCAAACAGGGCCGGCTCACGAGCAGTACTTC. Protein: CASSDQTGPAHEQYF.

J is TRBJ1-6 and V is TRBV27; D is possibly TRBD1 (5 bases). The V and J ends lost 2 bases and 7 bases respectively, with 9 bases between them. The CDR3 runs to 14 residues. The germline CDR1 and CDR2 sequences are MNHEY and SMNVEV (reference sequence). CDR3 coding DNA: TGTGCCAGCAGTTTAAGGGGAAGAAATTCACCCCTCCACTTT. Its translation: CASSLRGRNSPLHF.

The chain links TRBV20-1 to TRBJ2-1; D is perhaps TRBD2 (7 bases). CDR1 is DFQATT and CDR2 is SNEGSKA in the germline V gene (reference sequence). This CDR3 contains 14 residues. V was cut by 3 bases and J by 6 bases, with 15 bases left in between. CDR3 nucleotide sequence: TGCAGTGCTAGTTTAAGGGGGACTACCAATGAGCAGTTCTTC. Translation gives CSASLRGTTNEQFF.

The chain has TRBV24-1 and TRBJ1-5; a possible D gene is TRBD1 (5 bases). This CDR3 spans 14 amino acids. Germline-derived CDR1 and CDR2 are KGHDR and SFDVKD. The V gene lost 4 bases and the J gene lost 3 bases, with 9 bases spanning the gap. CDR3 in DNA: TGTGCCACCAGTGAGCCAGGGATCAATCAGCCCCAGCATTTT. Protein sequence: CATSEPGINQPQHF.

This clone was seen a handful of times. The chain has TRBV6-6 and TRBJ2-1, with 11 bases that match TRBD2. This CDR3 has 15 amino acids. CDR1 MNHNY and CDR2 SVGAGI come from the germline V gene (reference sequence). V dropped 8 bases and J dropped 5; count of bases not matched to a gene: 8. The CDR3, as DNA: TGTGCCAGCTGGCCCGGGACTAGCGGAAACAATGAGCAGTTCTTC. Residues: CASWPGTSGNNEQFF.

The chain recombines TRBV7-9 with TRBJ1-5; 7 bases agree with TRBD1. Per germline, CDR1 SEHNR and CDR2 FQNEAQ (reference sequence). V lost 6 bases to trimming and J lost 4 bases; unmatched junction nucleotides: 9. This CDR3 comprises 15 residues. The CDR3 DNA reads TGTGCCAGCAGTAAGGGGGACAGCATAAATCAGCCCCAGCATTTT. This encodes CASSKGDSINQPQHF.

The V gene is TRBV6-2 or TRBV6-3, the J gene TRBJ2-7, with D perhaps matching TRBD2 (6 bases). Germline values: CDR1 MNHEY, CDR2 SVGEGT. Trimming shortened V by 0 bases and J by 9 bases, and 18 bases separated the two germline ends. This CDR3 contains 15 residues. The CDR3 reads CASSYSGLRGFGQYF. CDR3 sequence (DNA): TGTGCCAGCAGTTACTCGGGACTCCGCGGGTTTGGGCAGTACTTC.

The gene calls are TRBV6-5 and TRBJ1-2; D may be TRBD1 (6 bases). There are 14 residues in the CDR3. CDR1 and CDR2 from the germline V gene are MNHEY and SVGAGI. The V end was cut by 6 bases, the J end by 4 bases, with 15 bases between. CDR3 DNA sequence: TGTGCCAGCAGGTCCAGGGGCTCCAGCTATGGCTACACCTTC. The encoded protein is CASRSRGSSYGYTF.

The V and J genes are TRBV6-5 and TRBJ2-7; the D gene is possibly TRBD2 (5 bases). The CDR3 consists of 14 residues. V was clipped by 2 bases and J by 5 bases, with 13 bases between them. CDR1 and CDR2 (germline): MNHEY, SVGAGI. The chain's CDR3 is CASSYDGSGHEQYF. The CDR3 DNA reads TGTGCCAGCAGTTACGATGGGAGCGGCCACGAGCAGTACTTC.

The chain combines TRBV6-2 or TRBV6-3 with TRBJ1-2, with D unresolved. With 2 bases removed from V and 4 bases from J, the gap between germline ends came to 11 bases. Germline V lookup: CDR1 MNHEY, CDR2 SVGEGT. There are 14 residues in the CDR3. This CDR3 is CASSYGGPSYGYTF. DNA for the CDR3: TGTGCCAGCAGTTACGGCGGGCCCTCCTATGGCTACACCTTC.

The V and J genes are TRBV7-9 and TRBJ2-7; D unclear. The CDR3 contains 13 residues. Germline V CDR1 and CDR2: SEHNR, FQNEAQ (reference sequence). V lost 5 bases and J lost 0, with 8 bases in between. The CDR3 DNA follows: TGTGCCAGCAGCCGTACTGCCTCCTACGAGCAGTACTTC. This gives the protein CASSRTASYEQYF.

The genes are TRBV4-2 and TRBJ1-1, with TRBD1 identical over 7 bases. This CDR3 comprises 15 residues. V was pared by 4 bases and J by 8 bases, with 13 bases of the junction left unmatched. Germline assignment: CDR1 LGHNA and CDR2 YNFKEQ. The CDR3 sequence is CASSPGLGGGFEAFF. CDR3 DNA: TGTGCCAGCAGCCCGGGTTTAGGGGGCGGTTTCGAAGCTTTCTTT.

The gene calls are TRBV11-3 and TRBJ2-2, with D maybe TRBD2 (6 bases). V was shortened by 5 bases and J by 7 bases, with 17 bases between the two germline ends. CDR3 length equals 15 residues. CDR1 SGHNT and CDR2 YENEEA come from the germline V gene. The CDR3 spells CASSPTMAAGGELFF. The CDR3 DNA sequence: TGTGCCAGCAGCCCTACGATGGCAGCGGGCGGGGAGCTGTTTTTT.

The J gene is TRBJ1-2, the V gene TRBV5-4; 7 bases are shared with TRBD1. V lost 6 bases, J lost 3 bases, and 8 bases stayed unmatched. The germline V gene encodes CDR1 SGHNT and CDR2 YYREEE (reference sequence). The CDR3 runs 14 residues. The CDR3 loop reads CASTLDDRDYGYTF. For the CDR3, the DNA is TGTGCCAGCACCCTTGACGACAGGGACTATGGCTACACCTTC. Full variable domain (rest looked up from reference TRBV5-4 and TRBJ1-2): ETGVTQSPTHLIKTRGQQVTLRCSSQSGHNTVSWYQQALGQGPQFIFQYYREEENGRGNFPPRFSGLQFPNYSSELNVNALELDDSALYLCASTLDDRDYGYTFGSGTRLTVV.

This chain joins TRBV27 and TRBJ2-1; a weak D match, TRBD1 (6 bases). The CDR3 runs to 14 residues. Germline V CDR1 and CDR2: MNHEY, SMNVEV (reference sequence). With 3 bases removed from V and 5 bases from J, the gap between germline ends came to 11 bases. CDR3 in amino acids: CASSFWGQNNEQFF. CDR3 nucleotides: TGTGCCAGCAGTTTTTGGGGGCAGAACAATGAGCAGTTCTTC.

The chain has TRBV19 and TRBJ2-1, with TRBD2 matching 7 bases. Trimming cost V 1 base and J 6 bases; bases outside gene matches: 3. This CDR3 has 14 residues. Germline V lookup: CDR1 LNHDA, CDR2 SQIVND (reference sequence). Written as DNA, the CDR3 is TGTGCCAGTAGTATAGGACTAGCCTTCAATGAGCAGTTCTTC. Translated: CASSIGLAFNEQFF.